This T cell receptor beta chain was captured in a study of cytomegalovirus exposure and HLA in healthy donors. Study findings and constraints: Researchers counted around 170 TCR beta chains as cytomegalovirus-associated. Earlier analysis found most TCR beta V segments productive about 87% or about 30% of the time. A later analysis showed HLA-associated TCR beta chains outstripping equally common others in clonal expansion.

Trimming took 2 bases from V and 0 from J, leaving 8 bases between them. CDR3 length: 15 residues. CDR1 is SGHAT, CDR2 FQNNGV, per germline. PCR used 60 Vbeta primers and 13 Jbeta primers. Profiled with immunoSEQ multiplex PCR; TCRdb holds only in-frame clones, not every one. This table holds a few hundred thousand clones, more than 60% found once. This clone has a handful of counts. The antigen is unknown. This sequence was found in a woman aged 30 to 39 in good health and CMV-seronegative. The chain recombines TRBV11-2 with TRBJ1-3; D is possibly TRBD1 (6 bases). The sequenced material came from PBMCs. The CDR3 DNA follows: TGTGCCAGCAGCTTAATGGGACACTCTGGAAACACCATATATTTT. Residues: CASSLMGHSGNTIYF.